The rows below give T cell receptor beta chains drawn from one sample of a study of blood T cell repertoires in COVID-19. Using immunoSEQ multiplex PCR, the repertoire was profiled, and TCRdb retains in-frame clones only, with some absent. The table shows fewer than 120,000 clones, with 70% to 90% occurring only once. The sample comprised peripheral blood. The source is a human donor in a cohort sampled during active COVID-19. Each CDR3 is given with its conserved first and last residue. D genes are given only for firm matches. Only some rows state a clone size, as once, few, many or a class for expanded clones.

TRBV10-3	TRBJ2-3	NA	once	TGTGCCATCAGTGAGCGGACTGGCTCCCCAGATACGCAGTATTTT	CAISERTGSPDTQYF
TRBV18	TRBJ1-1	NA	NA	TGTGCCAGCTCACCCCCCAACCGAGCGGGTTTCGGGAACACTGAAGCTTTCTTT	CASSPPNRAGFGNTEAFF
TRBV19	TRBJ2-2	TRBD1	NA	TGTGCCAGTGAGGACAGGAGGAGTCCCGGGGAGCTGTTTTTT	CASEDRRSPGELFF
TRBV28	TRBJ2-1	NA	NA	TGTGCCAGCAGTCCCGACACATACAATGAGCAGTTCTTC	CASSPDTYNEQFF
TRBV18	TRBJ2-1	TRBD2	NA	TGTGCCAGCTCCCAGACTAGCTCCTCCTACAATGAGCAGTTCTTC	CASSQTSSSYNEQFF
TRBV7-2	TRBJ1-6	NA	NA	TGTGCCAGCAGCTTGGGCAGGGTCAGTTCACCCCTCCACTTT	CASSLGRVSSPLHF
TRBV19	TRBJ1-1	NA	NA	TGTGCCAGTAGTAATCCTACGAACACTGAAGCTTTCTTT	CASSNPTNTEAFF
TRBV5-1	TRBJ1-5	TRBD1	NA	TGCGCCAGCAGCCAGGGGACAGGGAATCAGCCCCAGCATTTT	CASSQGTGNQPQHF
TRBV9	TRBJ2-7	TRBD1	once	TGTGCCAGCAGCGAGACCACTTGGACAGGGGGAAACGAGCAGTACTTC	CASSETTWTGGNEQYF
TRBV6-5	TRBJ2-1	TRBD2	NA	TGTGCCAGCAGTTACTCAATAGCGGGGCTCTACAATGAGCAGTTCTTC	CASSYSIAGLYNEQFF
TRBV15	TRBJ1-5	NA	NA	TGTGCCGCCAATTTTGGCCCCAATCAGCCCCAGCATTTT	CAANFGPNQPQHF
TRBV12-5	TRBJ1-2	TRBD1	NA	TGTGCTAGTGGTTTGGCTGCTACTACTCGACAGGGAATTTTCGGCTACACCTTC	CASGLAATTRQGIFGYTF
TRBV12-3/TRBV12-4	TRBJ2-7	NA	NA	TGTGCCAGCAGGCCCGGAGGGGAGTACGAGCAGTACTTC	CASRPGGEYEQYF
TRBV28	TRBJ1-4	TRBD1	NA	TGTGCCAGCAGTCCCTGGGGACAGGGGCATGAAAAACTGTTTTTT	CASSPWGQGHEKLFF
TRBV3-1/TRBV3-2	TRBJ2-7	NA	NA	TGTGCCAGCAGCCGTCTCCTGACGGGATACGAGCAGTACTTC	CASSRLLTGYEQYF
TRBV10-2	TRBJ1-3	NA	once	TGCGCCAGCAGTGAGTCCACGGGCTCTGGAAACACCATATATTTT	CASSESTGSGNTIYF
TRBV28	TRBJ1-2	NA	NA	TGTGCCAGCAGTTTTTACATCTATGGCTACACCTTC	CASSFYIYGYTF
TRBV2	TRBJ1-1	NA	NA	TGTGCCAGCAGTCCAGGGATCATGAACACTGAAGCTTTCTTT	CASSPGIMNTEAFF
TRBV18	TRBJ2-7	TRBD2	NA	TGTGCCAGCTCACCGCAACCAACTAGCGGGGTCTCCTACGAGCAGTACTTC	CASSPQPTSGVSYEQYF
TRBV7-3	TRBJ1-1	NA	NA	TGTGCCAGTTCGCCGGGGGGCAGGAACACTGAAGCTTTCTTT	CASSPGGRNTEAFF
TRBV18	TRBJ2-7	NA	NA	TGTGCCAGCTCACCACCCGGGGGAACCTACGAGCAGTACTTC	CASSPPGGTYEQYF
TRBV27	TRBJ1-5	NA	NA	TGTGCCAGCAGTAAGTTGGCTGAGCCCCAGCATTTT	CASSKLAEPQHF
TRBV28	TRBJ1-6	TRBD1	NA	TGTGCCAGCAGTTTAACGGGGCTACAGGGGATGGAGTCACCCCTCCACTTT	CASSLTGLQGMESPLHF
TRBV9	TRBJ2-1	TRBD1	NA	TGTGCCAGCAGCATACCAGGACAGGGGGACGAGCAGTTCTTC	CASSIPGQGDEQFF
TRBV28	TRBJ1-5	TRBD1	NA	TGTGCCAGCAGTAGTACCGGGACAGGCCTCAATCAGCCCCAGCATTTT	CASSSTGTGLNQPQHF
TRBV29-1	TRBJ2-3	NA	NA	TGCAGCGTTGTGCAAAGACAGAACACAGATACGCAGTATTTT	CSVVQRQNTDTQYF
TRBV5-1	TRBJ1-2	TRBD1	NA	TGCGCCAGCAGCGAAAACCGGGACAGGGGGACCTATGGCTACACCTTC	CASSENRDRGTYGYTF
TRBV29-1	TRBJ2-1	TRBD2	few	TGCAGCGTTGAAGACCGACTAGCTCTCTCCGCGGATGAGCAGTTCTTC	CSVEDRLALSADEQFF
TRBV19	TRBJ1-1	NA	NA	TGTGCCAGTAGTATACCCCTGGCGGCCACTGAAGCTTTCTTT	CASSIPLAATEAFF
TRBV11-2	TRBJ2-1	TRBD2	NA	TGTGCCAGCAGCCCGGGACTAGCGGGAGTGTATGAGCAGTTCTTC	CASSPGLAGVYEQFF
TRBV6-4	TRBJ2-1	TRBD2	once	TGTGCCAGCAGCCTGACTAGCGGGGGGGGCGGTGAGCAGTTCTTC	CASSLTSGGGGEQFF
TRBV10-2	TRBJ1-5	NA	NA	TGCGCCAGCAGTGAGTCGACTCGTATAGGGGGAAAGGGACTAGGGCCCCAGCATTTT	CASSESTRIGGKGLGPQHF
TRBV7-3	TRBJ2-2	TRBD1	NA	TGTGCCAGCAGCCAGGGACAGGCAAATCGGGAGCTGTTTTTT	CASSQGQANRELFF
TRBV7-2	TRBJ1-6	TRBD1	NA	TGTGCCAGCAGCCTCCAGGGGGCATCTAATTCACCCCTCCACTTT	CASSLQGASNSPLHF
TRBV28	TRBJ1-1	NA	NA	TGTGCCACCACGGCGGTGAACACTGAAGCTTTCTTT	CATTAVNTEAFF
TRBV7-2	TRBJ2-7	TRBD2	NA	TGTGCCAGCAGCTTAGCCGCGGGAGAGAGTTCCTACGAGCAGTACTTC	CASSLAAGESSYEQYF
TRBV28	TRBJ2-7	TRBD2	NA	TGTGCCAGCGCGGGGGGAAGCTCCTACGAGCAGTACTTC	CASAGGSSYEQYF
TRBV6-6	TRBJ2-6	NA	NA	TGTGCCAGCAGTCCCAGGGGCCCTCGCTCTGGGGCCAACGTCCTGACTTTC	CASSPRGPRSGANVLTF
TRBV29-1	TRBJ2-3	TRBD2	NA	TGCAGCGTCCAAGGACTAGCGGTCAGCACAGATACGCAGTATTTT	CSVQGLAVSTDTQYF
TRBV7-8	TRBJ2-2	TRBD1	NA	TGTGCCAGCAGCCCTCCACAGGGGATAAACACCGGGGAGCTGTTTTTT	CASSPPQGINTGELFF
TRBV7-2	TRBJ2-7	NA	NA	TGTGCCAGCAGCTTAGTTCAAAGGGGTTCCGAGCAGTACTTC	CASSLVQRGSEQYF
TRBV11-3	TRBJ1-5	NA	NA	TGTGCCAGCAGCTTAGGGCAGGTGGTTCAGCCCCAGCATTTT	CASSLGQVVQPQHF
TRBV9	TRBJ1-1	NA	NA	TGTGCCAGCAGCTCAAATACAGGTGAAGCTTTCTTT	CASSSNTGEAFF
TRBV5-1	TRBJ2-5	TRBD1	NA	TGCGCCAGCAGCTTGGGGGGACAGGGGAGAAAGACCCAGTACTTC	CASSLGGQGRKTQYF
TRBV7-3	TRBJ2-2	NA	NA	TGTGCCAGCAGCTTAAGAGTGGCCGGGGAGCTGTTTTTT	CASSLRVAGELFF
TRBV3-1/TRBV3-2	TRBJ1-2	NA	NA	TGTGCCAGCAGCCAGACCGGGGTAAGGTATGGCTACACCTTC	CASSQTGVRYGYTF
TRBV7-3	TRBJ2-6	NA	NA	TGTGCCAGCAGCTTATTTCCAGGTACCTCTGGGGCCAACGTCCTGACTTTC	CASSLFPGTSGANVLTF
TRBV11-2	TRBJ2-1	TRBD2	NA	TGTGCCAGCAGCTTAGCCCTCGCGGGAGGGCGGGGCGAGCAGTTCTTC	CASSLALAGGRGEQFF
TRBV28	TRBJ2-3	NA	NA	TGTGCCAGCAGGCCTAGCATTGTCCCAGATACGCAGTATTTT	CASRPSIVPDTQYF
TRBV29-1	TRBJ1-1	TRBD1	NA	TGCAGCGTGGGACAGTTCACTGAAGCTTTCTTT	CSVGQFTEAFF
TRBV7-6	TRBJ1-2	TRBD1	NA	TGTGCCAGCAGCCCAGACAGGGAGCCTTCCTATGGCTACACCTTC	CASSPDREPSYGYTF
TRBV10-1	TRBJ2-4	TRBD2	NA	TGCGCCAGCAGCCGCGGACTAGCGGGAGGAAACATTCAGTACTTC	CASSRGLAGGNIQYF
TRBV5-1	TRBJ1-5	TRBD1	NA	TGCGCCAGCAGCCCAGGACAGGACAATCAGCCCCAGCATTTT	CASSPGQDNQPQHF
TRBV19	TRBJ2-1	TRBD2	NA	TGTGCCACCGGGCGCGGGGGGGAATCCTACAATGAGCAGTTCTTC	CATGRGGESYNEQFF
TRBV7-6	TRBJ1-1	TRBD1	NA	TGTGCCAGCAGCCTCCAGGGGGGCGTGCGGATGAACACTGAAGCTTTCTTT	CASSLQGGVRMNTEAFF